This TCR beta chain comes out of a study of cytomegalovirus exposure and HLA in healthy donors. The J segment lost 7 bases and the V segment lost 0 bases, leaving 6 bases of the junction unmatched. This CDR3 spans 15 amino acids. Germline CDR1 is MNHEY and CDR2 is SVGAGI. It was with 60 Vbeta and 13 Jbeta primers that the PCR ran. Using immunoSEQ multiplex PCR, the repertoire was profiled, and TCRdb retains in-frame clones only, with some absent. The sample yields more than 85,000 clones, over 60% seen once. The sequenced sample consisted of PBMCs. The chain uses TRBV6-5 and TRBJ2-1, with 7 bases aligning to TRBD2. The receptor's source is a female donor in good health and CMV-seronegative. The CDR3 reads CASSYSPAGPNEQFF. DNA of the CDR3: TGTGCCAGCAGTTACTCCCCAGCGGGGCCGAATGAGCAGTTCTTC.